Presented here are 9 T cell receptor beta chains from one specimen sequenced in a study of blood T cell repertoires in COVID-19. Method: immunoSEQ multiplex PCR; TCRdb's copy keeps in-frame clones and lacks some. The table records some 200,000 clones, around 86% of them present only once. The material sequenced was peripheral blood. Receptors originate from an elderly man with acute or convalescent COVID-19.

This sequence joins TRBV4-1 and TRBJ2-2; D ambiguous. CDR1 MGHRA and CDR2 YSYEKL come from the germline V gene. Deletions cut 3 bases from V and 7 bases from J, with 15 bases between. The CDR3 runs 15 residues. DNA of the CDR3: TGCGCCAGCAGCCATCTTGAACGCCCGGGCGGGGAGCTGTTTTTT. Residues: CASSHLERPGGELFF.

As for this clone: Other DNA sequences of this sample code for an identical CDR3. This chain uses TRBV18 with TRBJ2-2; no firm D call. Germline CDR1 is KGHSH and CDR2 is LQKENI. The CDR3 consists of 13 residues. V lost 2 bases and J lost 7, with 8 bases in between. The CDR3 protein is CASSPSTGGELFF. The CDR3 bases are TGTGCCAGCTCACCATCCACGGGCGGGGAGCTGTTTTTT.

The rearrangement uses TRBV10-1 and TRBJ2-3; 11 bases align to TRBD1. The CDR3 sequence is 15 residues long. The germline V gene has CDR1 WNHNN and CDR2 SYGVQD (reference sequence). J lost 5 bases, V lost 2 bases, and 3 bases had no gene match. The CDR3 DNA reads as TGCGCCAGCAGTGAGGGTGGGACAGGGGGAGATACGCAGTATTTT. Protein sequence: CASSEGGTGGDTQYF.

The CDR3: CASSYLTSGTEQFF. CDR3 nucleotides: TGTGCCAGTAGTTACTTAACTAGCGGGACTGAGCAGTTCTTC. V and J are TRBV19 and TRBJ2-1, with 10 bases matching TRBD2. The V gene's germline CDR1 is LNHDA and CDR2 SQIVND (reference sequence). V was clipped by 5 bases and J by 9 bases; unmatched bases: 7. This CDR3 is built from 14 residues.

The chain employs TRBV5-5 and TRBJ2-7; 8 bases fit TRBD1. Germline V lookup: CDR1 SGHKS, CDR2 YYEKEE (reference sequence). The CDR3 spans 16 residues. With 4 bases clipped from V and 4 bases from J, the junction kept 13 bases outside the gene matches. Here the CDR3 DNA reads TGTGCCAGCAGCCCGGGGACAGGCGTCTCTCTATACGAGCAGTACGTC. Translation gives CASSPGTGVSLYEQYV.

The genes are TRBV5-1 and TRBJ2-5; 8 nucleotides agree with TRBD1. Trimming cost V 5 bases and J 1 base; bases outside gene matches: 13. The CDR3 contains 17 residues. The germline V gene has CDR1 SGHRS and CDR2 YFSETQ. This chain's CDR3 is CASSARQGAISQETQYF. The CDR3 bases are TGCGCCAGCAGTGCAAGGCAGGGGGCCATCTCCCAAGAGACCCAGTACTTC.

The chain recombines TRBV6-6 with TRBJ2-5; 10 bases are a match to TRBD1. Trimming at V came to 6 bases and at J to 4 bases, leaving 8 bases not matched to a gene. The CDR3 totals 15 residues. CDR1 and CDR2 from the germline V gene are MNHNY and SVGAGI (reference sequence). The CDR3 region is CASSSGQGVSETQYF. CDR3 nucleotides: TGTGCCAGCAGCTCCGGACAGGGGGTTTCAGAGACCCAGTACTTC.

The chain's CDR3 is CASSFGLAGTDTQYF. CDR3 DNA sequence: TGTGCCAGCAGCTTTGGACTAGCGGGCACAGATACGCAGTATTTT. The chain couples TRBV7-3 to TRBJ2-3; 10 positions match TRBD2. Per the germline V gene, CDR1 is SGHTA and CDR2 is FQGTGA. The CDR3 runs to 15 residues. V lost 3 bases, J lost 1 base, and 1 base stayed unmatched.

The chain combines TRBV19 with TRBJ2-3, with D perhaps matching TRBD2 (6 bases). Germline V gene lookup returns CDR1 LNHDA and CDR2 SQIVND (reference sequence). V was trimmed by 0 bases and J by 0 bases, leaving 10 bases between them. The CDR3 is 16 amino acids. CDR3 bases: TGTGCCAGTAGTATAGATCGTGCGGGGAGCACAGATACGCAGTATTTT. It translates to CASSIDRAGSTDTQYF.